This entry concerns a single T cell receptor (beta chain). Profiled with immunoSEQ multiplex PCR; TCRdb holds only in-frame clones, not every one. The sample carries around 9,900 clones, about 94% recorded once. This entry belongs to a study of PD-1 blockade in classical Hodgkin lymphoma. Germline-derived CDR1 and CDR2 are MRHNA and SNTAGT. This CDR3 has 16 residues. V dropped 0 bases and J dropped 0 bases, with 9 bases sitting between them. Exposure to brentuximab vedotin varied, and each patient had relapsed following autologous stem cell transplantation. Complete response, partial response or progressive disease were the best responses.

V usage is TRBV6-4 and J usage is TRBJ2-1, with D perhaps matching TRBD1 (5 bases). This material consisted of peripheral blood mononuclear cells (PBMCs), taken at baseline. This receptor was identified in a human donor with classical Hodgkin lymphoma. CDR3 sequence: CASSDSTASSYNEQFF. In DNA form, the CDR3 reads TGTGCCAGCAGTGACTCGACAGCGAGCTCCTACAATGAGCAGTTCTTC.